The rows below give T cell receptor beta chains drawn from one sample of a study of blood T cell repertoires in COVID-19. Sequenced by immunoSEQ multiplex PCR; TCRdb stores in-frame clones only, minus some. The data hold approximately 120,000 clones, with 84% observed a single time. Sequenced sample: peripheral blood. These TCRs come from a woman aged 50 to 60 with acute or convalescent COVID-19. CDR3s include the opening cysteine and the closing phenylalanine or tryptophan. The D gene is left open where the match is weak. Expanded clones are given a class, and other clones once, few, many or no size at all.

v_gene: TRBV5-1
abundance: many
d_gene: NA
CDR3aa: CASSLDSYGYTF

v_gene: TRBV6-6
abundance: NA
d_gene: NA
CDR3aa: CASSHGGGQRWIQPQHF

v_gene: TRBV5-1
abundance: NA
d_gene: TRBD1
CDR3aa: CASSPLTGGIYEQYF

v_gene: TRBV6-1
abundance: NA
d_gene: NA
CDR3aa: CASSEASSGKTEAFF

v_gene: TRBV5-1
abundance: once
d_gene: TRBD1
CDR3aa: CASTQTPGGSGTEAFF

v_gene: TRBV5-1
abundance: NA
d_gene: NA
CDR3aa: CASSLVAGGAEAFF

v_gene: TRBV29-1
abundance: NA
d_gene: TRBD1
CDR3aa: CSVGSGTGYPINTEAFF

v_gene: TRBV5-1
abundance: NA
d_gene: TRBD1
CDR3aa: CASSSQTGQGGDEQYF

v_gene: TRBV4-1
abundance: NA
d_gene: NA
CDR3aa: CASSPAVEGNQPQHF

v_gene: TRBV30
abundance: NA
d_gene: NA
CDR3aa: CAWSWGLLGYTF

v_gene: TRBV28
abundance: few
d_gene: TRBD1
CDR3aa: CASSSPGQLMNTEAFF

v_gene: TRBV19
abundance: NA
d_gene: TRBD1
CDR3aa: CASSPGTAHGEEKLFF

v_gene: TRBV28
abundance: NA
d_gene: TRBD1
CDR3aa: CASSPQFDRGRGTQYF

v_gene: TRBV5-4
abundance: few
d_gene: NA
CDR3aa: CASSSPPNNEQFF

v_gene: TRBV7-9
abundance: NA
d_gene: TRBD1
CDR3aa: CASSLRDRDQEAFF

v_gene: TRBV12-3/TRBV12-4
abundance: NA
d_gene: NA
CDR3aa: CASSKAGYGYTF

v_gene: TRBV19
abundance: once
d_gene: TRBD1
CDR3aa: CASSRSTGWDNQPQHF

v_gene: TRBV5-4
abundance: NA
d_gene: TRBD1
CDR3aa: CASSPRQGKEETQYF

v_gene: TRBV2
abundance: once
d_gene: NA
CDR3aa: CASSVEGTLVGYTF

v_gene: TRBV7-7
abundance: NA
d_gene: TRBD1
CDR3aa: CASSPKLKRSRDSYNSPLHF

v_gene: TRBV9
abundance: NA
d_gene: NA
CDR3aa: CASSTRGGDYGYTF

v_gene: TRBV7-8
abundance: NA
d_gene: NA
CDR3aa: CASSPGRNGQPQHF

v_gene: TRBV2
abundance: NA
d_gene: TRBD2
CDR3aa: CASLAGAFTEQYF

v_gene: TRBV30
abundance: NA
d_gene: NA
CDR3aa: CAWSVRGDSPLHF

v_gene: TRBV29-1
abundance: NA
d_gene: NA
CDR3aa: CSVLSDYGYTF

v_gene: TRBV18
abundance: once
d_gene: NA
CDR3aa: CASSPRDRRDQPQHF

v_gene: TRBV5-1
abundance: NA
d_gene: TRBD1
CDR3aa: CASSSGQGNSPLHF

v_gene: TRBV6-5
abundance: once
d_gene: TRBD1
CDR3aa: CASSRDRDSLYEQYF